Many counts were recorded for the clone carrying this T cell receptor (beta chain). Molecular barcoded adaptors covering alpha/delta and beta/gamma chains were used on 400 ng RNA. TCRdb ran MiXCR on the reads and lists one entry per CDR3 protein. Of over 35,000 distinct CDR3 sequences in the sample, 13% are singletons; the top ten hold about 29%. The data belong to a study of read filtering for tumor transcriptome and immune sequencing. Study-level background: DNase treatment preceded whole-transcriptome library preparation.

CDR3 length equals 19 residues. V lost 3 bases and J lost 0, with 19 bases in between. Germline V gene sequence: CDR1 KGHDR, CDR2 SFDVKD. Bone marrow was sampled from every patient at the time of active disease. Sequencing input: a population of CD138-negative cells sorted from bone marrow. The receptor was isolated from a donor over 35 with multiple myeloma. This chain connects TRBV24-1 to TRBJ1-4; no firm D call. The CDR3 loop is CATSDPATEYPPTNEKLFF. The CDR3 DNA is TGTGCCACCAGTGATCCAGCCACGGAGTATCCACCAACTAATGAAAAACTGTTTTTT.